One sample yielded the 2 T cell receptor beta chains listed below, sequenced in a study of cytomegalovirus exposure and HLA in healthy donors. Measured with immunoSEQ multiplex PCR; TCRdb has only the in-frame clones, and not every one. The table has 150,000 to 250,000 clones, 70% to 85% seen once; the top ten hold around an eighth. Sequenced input: PBMCs. These receptors were collected from a woman aged 30 to 39 in good health and CMV-seropositive.

The chain employs TRBV5-1 and TRBJ2-7; 8 positions agree with TRBD2. The ends lost 2 bases at V and 6 bases at J; junction bases unmatched: 10. Germline values: CDR1 SGHRS, CDR2 YFSETQ. The CDR3 is made up of 15 amino acids. The CDR3 is CASSFDISGRPEQYF. CDR3 nucleotide sequence: TGCGCCAGCAGCTTCGACATAAGCGGGAGACCCGAGCAGTACTTC.

The rearrangement uses TRBV5-4 and TRBJ2-1, with D tentatively TRBD2 (6 bases). CDR1 and CDR2 (germline): SGHNT, YYREEE (reference sequence). The CDR3 consists of 15 residues. V was cut by 5 bases and J by 2 bases, with 14 bases left in between. Here the CDR3 reads CASREVGGTYNEQFF. The CDR3 nucleotides read TGTGCCAGCAGGGAGGTGGGGGGTACCTACAATGAGCAGTTCTTC.